Given below is one T cell receptor beta chain in context. Its antigen remains unidentified. No much larger clonotype is one base removed from it; base qualities were not supplied. The data were obtained in a study of PD-1 blockade in classical Hodgkin lymphoma (dated by TCRdb to about 2020). Looking at the study overall: Nivolumab dosing was 3 mg/kg intravenously every 2 weeks, continuing until either disease progression or unacceptable toxicity. To define a peripheral blood immune signature of response to PD-1 blockade in classical Hodgkin lymphoma, the study combined TCR beta sequencing with CyTOF.

The CDR3 spans 15 residues, from the cysteine through the phenylalanine. Only the CDR3 region is kept as DNA, spanning 45 bases read in frame from base 1. From the germline V gene (reference sequence), CDR1 is SEHNR and CDR2 is FQNEAQ. Germline trimming: 5 bases from V, 4 bases from J; junction bases outside gene matches: 7. Genomic DNA was extracted with the Qiagen DNeasy kit from unsorted PBMCs and from negatively selected CD4+ and CD8+ fractions. Using primers that anneal to V and J segments, immunoSEQ multiplex PCR amplified the TCR beta CDR3 regions. A synthetic immune receptor repertoire was used to minimize amplification bias, and remaining bias was computationally removed after sequencing. The study's processing was this. Custom Python scripts were used to quantify repertoire diversity as the Shannon entropy index. Unsorted, CD4+ and CD8+ repertoires were analyzed separately, except in combined analyses where CD4+ and CD8+ sequences were merged in silico. Clonal expansion was defined as at least a 2-fold frequency increase after treatment relative to C1D1, with a pseudocount of 0.5 for undetected baseline clones. Clones with 0 or 1 copy at C1D1 were classified as singleton clones, and clones with 2 or more copies were classified as non-singleton clones. Clones expanded in unsorted samples were assigned a CD4+, CD8+ or unknown annotation through matching of protein sequences in sorted samples from the same patient. Diversity changes from C1D1 to C4D1 were tested in paired samples using Wilcoxon tests. TCRdb obtained this table from immuneACCESS and retained in-frame rearrangements with V and J assigned. These tables miss some clones; where compared with another copy, unresolved V genes account for less than half of the shortfall, and the remainder is unexplained. That table furnishes V, J and clone size, whereas the DNA furnished D and trimming. The sample table shows 50,000 or so clones, and 91% are seen once. More than 9% of the sample is taken by the ten largest.

Overall study outcomes, separate from this receptor: Diversity was lower in patients who began nivolumab less than 1 year after ASCT, so these patients were left out of later analyses to avoid confounding by immune reconstitution. By C4D1, a significant rise was seen in CD4+ TCR diversity but not in CD8+ TCR diversity (p=0.0027 vs p=0.16), and the rise was most apparent among complete responders (p=0.02). Trial patients achieving complete response had baseline diversity similar to newly diagnosed patients, whereas partial responders and progressors had significantly lower diversity. The study covered only a single clinical trial cohort, and the causes of the repertoire differences, possibly disease activity or prior therapy, were still not defined. Baseline TCR diversity was reported to be lower in newly diagnosed patients than in healthy donors and to be lower still in relapsed/refractory patients.

What the time point label conveys for this sample: cycle 2 day 1 (C2D1) of nivolumab. Every trial patient had relapsed after autologous stem cell transplantation, and cohorts A, B and C differed in prior brentuximab vedotin exposure. The trial cohort was composed of approximately 60 patients with relapsed/refractory classical Hodgkin lymphoma, for whom complete response, partial response or progressive disease was recorded as best overall response. Trial patients were treated with single-agent nivolumab in the multi-cohort phase II CheckMate 205 trial. An independent review committee assessed best overall response using the 2007 International Working Group response criteria. Trial PBMCs were collected just before the start of nivolumab (C1D1) and during therapy at cycle 2 day 1 and cycle 4 day 1. Peripheral blood was collected in 8 mL Vacutainer Cell Preparation Tubes, from which PBMCs were isolated by centrifugation and then cryopreserved.

This clonotype was sampled from a human donor with classical Hodgkin lymphoma. Recombination linked TRBV7-9 to TRBJ2-7; TRBD1 aligns with 11 central bases. The sequences come from peripheral blood mononuclear cells (PBMCs), collected before the second cycle of nivolumab. The CDR3 amino acid sequence is: CASSPGQGAKYEQYF. The DNA sequence is as follows: TGTGCCAGCAGCCCCGGACAGGGGGCAAAATACGAGCAGTACTTC.